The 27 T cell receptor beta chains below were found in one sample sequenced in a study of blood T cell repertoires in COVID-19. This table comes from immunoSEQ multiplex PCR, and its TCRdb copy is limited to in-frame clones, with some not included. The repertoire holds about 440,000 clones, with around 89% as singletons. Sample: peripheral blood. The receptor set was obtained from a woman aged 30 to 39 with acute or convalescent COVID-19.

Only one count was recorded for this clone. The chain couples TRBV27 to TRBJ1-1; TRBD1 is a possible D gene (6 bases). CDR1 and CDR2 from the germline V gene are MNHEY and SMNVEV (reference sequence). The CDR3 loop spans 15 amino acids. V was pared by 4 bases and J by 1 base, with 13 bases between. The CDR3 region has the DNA TGTGCCAGCAGTTACCTGGGACACGAGAACACTGAAGCTTTCTTT. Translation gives CASSYLGHENTEAFF.

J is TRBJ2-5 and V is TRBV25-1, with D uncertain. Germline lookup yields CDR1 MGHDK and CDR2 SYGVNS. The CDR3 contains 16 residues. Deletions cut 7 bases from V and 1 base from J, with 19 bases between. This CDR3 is CASIENPGGSQETQYF. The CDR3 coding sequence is TGTGCCAGCATCGAAAACCCGGGTGGCAGCCAAGAGACCCAGTACTTC.

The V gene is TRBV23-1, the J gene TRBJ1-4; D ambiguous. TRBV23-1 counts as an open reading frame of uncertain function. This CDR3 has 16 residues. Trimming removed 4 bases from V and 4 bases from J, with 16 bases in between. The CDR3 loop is CASSPSRNTLNEKLFF. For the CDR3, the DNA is TGCGCCAGCAGTCCGTCGAGGAACACACTTAATGAAAAACTGTTTTTT.

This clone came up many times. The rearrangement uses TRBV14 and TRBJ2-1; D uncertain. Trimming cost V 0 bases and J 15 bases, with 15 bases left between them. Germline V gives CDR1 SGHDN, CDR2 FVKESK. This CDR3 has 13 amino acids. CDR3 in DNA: TGTGCCAGCAGCCAAGATTTGACACAGTCACGGTTCTTC. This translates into CASSQDLTQSRFF.

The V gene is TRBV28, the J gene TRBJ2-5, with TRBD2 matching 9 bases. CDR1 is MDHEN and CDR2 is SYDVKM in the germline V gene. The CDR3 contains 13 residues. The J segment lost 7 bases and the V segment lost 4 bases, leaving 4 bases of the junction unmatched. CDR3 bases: TGTGCCAGCAGTTGGACTAGCGCAGGGACCCAGTACTTC. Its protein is CASSWTSAGTQYF.

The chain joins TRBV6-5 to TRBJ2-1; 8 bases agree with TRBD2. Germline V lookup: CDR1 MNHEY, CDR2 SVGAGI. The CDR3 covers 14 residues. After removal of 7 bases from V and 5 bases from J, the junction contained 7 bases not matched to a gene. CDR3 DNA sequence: TGTGCCAGCAAGACGGGGGGGGCGCACAATGAGCAGTTCTTC. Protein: CASKTGGAHNEQFF.

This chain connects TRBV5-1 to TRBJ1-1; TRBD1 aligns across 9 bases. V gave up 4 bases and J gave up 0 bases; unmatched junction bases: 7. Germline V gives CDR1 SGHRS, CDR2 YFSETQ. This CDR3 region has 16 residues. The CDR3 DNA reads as TGCGCCAGCAGCGTCGGGACAGGGAACGTGAACACTGAAGCTTTCTTT. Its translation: CASSVGTGNVNTEAFF.

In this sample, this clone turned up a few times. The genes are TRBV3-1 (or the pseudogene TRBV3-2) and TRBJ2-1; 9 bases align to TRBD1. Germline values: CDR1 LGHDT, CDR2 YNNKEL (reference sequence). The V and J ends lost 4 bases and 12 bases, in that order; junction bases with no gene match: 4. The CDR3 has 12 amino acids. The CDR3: CASSPRGQGQFF. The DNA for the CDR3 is TGTGCCAGCAGCCCCAGGGGACAGGGGCAGTTCTTC.

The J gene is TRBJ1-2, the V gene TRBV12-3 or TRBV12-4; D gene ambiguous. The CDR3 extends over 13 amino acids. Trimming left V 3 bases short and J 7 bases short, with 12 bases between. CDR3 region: CASSFGSAAGYTF. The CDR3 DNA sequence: TGTGCCAGCAGTTTTGGTAGTGCGGCTGGCTACACCTTC.

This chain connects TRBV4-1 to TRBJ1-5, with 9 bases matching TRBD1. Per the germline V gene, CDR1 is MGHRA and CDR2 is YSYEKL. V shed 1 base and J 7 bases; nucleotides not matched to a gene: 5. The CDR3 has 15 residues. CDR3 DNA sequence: TGCGCCAGCAGCCAAGCGGGACAGGGACCCCAGCCCCAGCATTTT. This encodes CASSQAGQGPQPQHF.

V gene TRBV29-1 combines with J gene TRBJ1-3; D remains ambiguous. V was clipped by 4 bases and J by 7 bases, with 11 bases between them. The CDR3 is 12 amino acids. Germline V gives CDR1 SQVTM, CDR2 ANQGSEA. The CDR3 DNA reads TGCAGCGTTGCTTTTAGCGAGAACACCATATATTTT. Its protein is CSVAFSENTIYF.

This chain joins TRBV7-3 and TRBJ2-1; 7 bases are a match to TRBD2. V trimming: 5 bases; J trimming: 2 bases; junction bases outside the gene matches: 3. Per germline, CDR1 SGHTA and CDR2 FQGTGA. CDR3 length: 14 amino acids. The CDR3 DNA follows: TGTGCCAGCAGCGTTAGCGGGCCCTACAATGAGCAGTTCTTC. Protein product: CASSVSGPYNEQFF. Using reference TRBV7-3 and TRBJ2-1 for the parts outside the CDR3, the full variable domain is GAGVSQTPSNKVTEKGKYVELRCDPISGHTALYWYRQSLGQGPEFLIYFQGTGAADDSGLPNDRFFAVRPEGSVSTLKIQRTERGDSAVYLCASSVSGPYNEQFFGPGTRLTVL.

The CDR3 is CASSQGAWVANNEKLFF. CDR3 coding DNA: TGTGCCAGCAGCCAGGGGGCGTGGGTAGCGAACAATGAAAAACTGTTTTTT. This chain joins TRBV4-2 and TRBJ1-4, with D perhaps TRBD1 (6 bases). Germline values: CDR1 LGHNA, CDR2 YNFKEQ. This CDR3 region has 17 residues. V lost 3 bases to trimming and J lost 5 bases, with 19 bases between them.

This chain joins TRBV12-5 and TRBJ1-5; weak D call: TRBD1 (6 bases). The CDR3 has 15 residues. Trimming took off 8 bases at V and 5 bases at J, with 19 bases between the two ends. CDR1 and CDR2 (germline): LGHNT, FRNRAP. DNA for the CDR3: TGTGCTAGTCTCAGGGGTTCGAGGGTTGATCAGCCCCAGCATTTT. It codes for CASLRGSRVDQPQHF.

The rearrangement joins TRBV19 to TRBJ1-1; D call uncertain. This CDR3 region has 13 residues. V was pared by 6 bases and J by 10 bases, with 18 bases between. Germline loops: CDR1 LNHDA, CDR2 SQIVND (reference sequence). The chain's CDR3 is CASSRSLWGGAFF. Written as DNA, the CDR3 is TGTGCCAGTAGCCGGTCCCTATGGGGAGGAGCTTTCTTT.

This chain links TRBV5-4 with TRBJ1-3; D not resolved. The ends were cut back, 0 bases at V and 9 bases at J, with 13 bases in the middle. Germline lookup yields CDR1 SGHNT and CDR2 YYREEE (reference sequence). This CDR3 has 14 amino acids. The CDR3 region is CASSLDSLKATIYF. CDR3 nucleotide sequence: TGTGCCAGCAGCTTGGACAGCCTTAAGGCCACCATATATTTT.

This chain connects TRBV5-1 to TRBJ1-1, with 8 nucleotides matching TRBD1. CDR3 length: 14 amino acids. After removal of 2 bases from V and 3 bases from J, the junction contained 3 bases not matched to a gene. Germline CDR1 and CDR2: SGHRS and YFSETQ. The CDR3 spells CASSFGQGYTEAFF. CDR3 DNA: TGCGCCAGCAGCTTCGGACAGGGCTACACTGAAGCTTTCTTT.

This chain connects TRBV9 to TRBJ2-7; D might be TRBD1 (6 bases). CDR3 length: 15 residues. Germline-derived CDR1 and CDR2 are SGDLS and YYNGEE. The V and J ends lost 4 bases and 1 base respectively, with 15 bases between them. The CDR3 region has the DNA TGTGCCAGCAGCCCTTCCATGGGGGCGTCCTACGAGCAGTACTTC. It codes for CASSPSMGASYEQYF.

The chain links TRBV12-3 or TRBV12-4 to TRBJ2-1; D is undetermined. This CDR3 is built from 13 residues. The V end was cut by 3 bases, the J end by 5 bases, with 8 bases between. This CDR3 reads CASSLTANNEQFF. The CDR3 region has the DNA TGTGCCAGCAGTTTGACTGCGAACAATGAGCAGTTCTTC.

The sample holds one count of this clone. The CDR3 region is CAISPGQDHEQYF. The DNA of the CDR3 is TGTGCCATCAGTCCGGGACAGGATCACGAGCAGTACTTC. The gene calls are TRBV10-3 and TRBJ2-7; 8 nucleotides line up with TRBD1. This CDR3 has 13 residues. Unmatched junction bases numbered 5, after V lost 5 bases and J lost 5 bases. The germline gives CDR1 ENHRY, CDR2 SYGVKD.

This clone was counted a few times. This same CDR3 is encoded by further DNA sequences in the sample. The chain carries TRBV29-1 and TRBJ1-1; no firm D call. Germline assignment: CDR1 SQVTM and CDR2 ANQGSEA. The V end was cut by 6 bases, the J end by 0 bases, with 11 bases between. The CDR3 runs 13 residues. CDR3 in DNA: TGCAGCGTCGACCGGGTCCTGAACACTGAAGCTTTCTTT. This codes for CSVDRVLNTEAFF.

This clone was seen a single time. The CDR3 nucleotides read TGTGCCAGTAGTCTAGGACAGCCGGCCTATGGCTACACCTTC. It specifies CASSLGQPAYGYTF. This rearrangement joins TRBV19 to TRBJ1-2; D might be TRBD1 (6 bases). CDR1 LNHDA and CDR2 SQIVND come from the germline V gene (reference sequence). Between the trimmed V and J ends, which lost 5 bases and 4 bases, there was a span of 14 bases. The CDR3 loop spans 14 amino acids.

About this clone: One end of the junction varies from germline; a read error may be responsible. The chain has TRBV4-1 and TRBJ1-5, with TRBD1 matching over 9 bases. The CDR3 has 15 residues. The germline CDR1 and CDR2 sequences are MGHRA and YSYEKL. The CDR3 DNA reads TGCGCCAGCAGGCAAGAACAGGGGGCACGGCAGCCCCAGCATTTT. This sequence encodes CASRQEQGARQPQHF.

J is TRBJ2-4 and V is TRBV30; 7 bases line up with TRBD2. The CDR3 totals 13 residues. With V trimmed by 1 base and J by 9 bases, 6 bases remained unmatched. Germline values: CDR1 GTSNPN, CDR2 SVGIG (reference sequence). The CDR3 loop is CAWSGGGVRIQYF. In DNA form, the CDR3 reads TGTGCCTGGAGTGGGGGGGGTGTACGCATTCAGTACTTC.

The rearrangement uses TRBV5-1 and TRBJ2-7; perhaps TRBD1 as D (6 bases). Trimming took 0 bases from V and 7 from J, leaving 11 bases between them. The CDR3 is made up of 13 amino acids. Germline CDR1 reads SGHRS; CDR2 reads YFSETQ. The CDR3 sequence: CASSLGTAVEQYF. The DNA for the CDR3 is TGCGCCAGCAGCTTGGGGACAGCGGTAGAGCAGTACTTC.

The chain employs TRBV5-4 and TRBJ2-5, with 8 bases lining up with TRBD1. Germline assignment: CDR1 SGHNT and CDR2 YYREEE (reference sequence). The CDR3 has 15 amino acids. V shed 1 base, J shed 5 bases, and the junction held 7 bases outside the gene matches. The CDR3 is CASSLRTGPSETQYF. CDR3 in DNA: TGTGCCAGCAGCTTGAGGACAGGGCCATCGGAGACCCAGTACTTC.

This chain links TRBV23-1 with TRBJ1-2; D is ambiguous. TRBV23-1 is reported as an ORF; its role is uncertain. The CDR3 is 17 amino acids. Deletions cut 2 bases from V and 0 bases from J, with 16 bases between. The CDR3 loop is CASSQNWYGITNYGYTF. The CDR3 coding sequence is TGCGCCAGCAGTCAAAATTGGTACGGGATAACTAACTATGGCTACACCTTC.